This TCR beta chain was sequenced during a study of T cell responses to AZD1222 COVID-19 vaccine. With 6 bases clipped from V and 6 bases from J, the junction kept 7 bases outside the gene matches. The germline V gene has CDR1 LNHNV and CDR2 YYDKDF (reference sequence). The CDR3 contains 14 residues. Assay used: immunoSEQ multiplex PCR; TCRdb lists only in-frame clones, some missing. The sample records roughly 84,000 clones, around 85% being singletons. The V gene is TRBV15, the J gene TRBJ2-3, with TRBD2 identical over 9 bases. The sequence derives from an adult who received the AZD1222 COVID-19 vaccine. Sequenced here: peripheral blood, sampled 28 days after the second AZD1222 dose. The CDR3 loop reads CATRVRGGVDTQYF. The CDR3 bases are TGTGCCACCAGGGTCCGCGGGGGGGTTGATACGCAGTATTTT.